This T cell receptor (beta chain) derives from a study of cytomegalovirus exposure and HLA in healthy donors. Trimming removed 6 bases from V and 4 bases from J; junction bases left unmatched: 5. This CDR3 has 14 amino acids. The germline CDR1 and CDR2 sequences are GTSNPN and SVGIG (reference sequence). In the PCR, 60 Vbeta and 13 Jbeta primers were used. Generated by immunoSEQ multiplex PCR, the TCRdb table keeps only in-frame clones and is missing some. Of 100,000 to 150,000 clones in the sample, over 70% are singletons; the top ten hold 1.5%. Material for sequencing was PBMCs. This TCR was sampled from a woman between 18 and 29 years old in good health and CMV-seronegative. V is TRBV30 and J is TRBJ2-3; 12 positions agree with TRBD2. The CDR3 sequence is CACQRLAGADTQYF. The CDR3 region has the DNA TGTGCCTGCCAGAGACTAGCGGGAGCAGATACGCAGTATTTT. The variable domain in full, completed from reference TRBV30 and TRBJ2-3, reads SQTIHQWPATLVQPVGSPLSLECTVEGTSNPNLYWYRQAAGRGLQLLFYSVGIGQISSEVPQNLSASRPQDRQFILSSKKLLLSDSGFYLCACQRLAGADTQYFGPGTRLTVL.